This T cell receptor (beta chain) was sequenced during a study of blood T cell repertoires in COVID-19 (TCRdb year 2020). Regarding the complete study: Samples from collaborators originated in the United States, Italy and Spain and spanned both the acute and convalescent phases of COVID-19. The material from the prospective study consisted of cDNA or gDNA derived from T cells, B-cell-depleted T cells, or PBMCs. Where available, HLA class I and class II types were taken from metadata supplied by the sample provider and were not determined by assay-based typing. The repertoires were released in a freely available public database intended as a resource for research on the immune response to SARS-CoV-2. Samples came from the ongoing ImmuneRACE study (first 160 participants) plus 1,254 subjects from 6 global collaborators. Deeply sampled blood TCRbeta repertoires from subjects exposed to, actively infected with, or recovered from COVID-19 were included in the dataset. The sample metadata nearly always contained a de-identified subject ID, COVID-19 status, age in years and sex.

TCRbeta CDR3 regions were amplified from genomic DNA by means of the immunoSEQ Assay, a bias-controlled multiplex PCR. In the source study's methods: The number of nucleated cells in each sample was estimated from the amplification of reference gene primers within the assay. To quantify the absolute abundance of each unique TCRbeta CDR3 rearrangement, sequence reads were collapsed and filtered. For each sample, productive Simpson clonality was calculated as the square root of Simpson's diversity index across productive rearrangements. TCRdb carries this immuneACCESS record with in-frame sequences only. Its versions omit some clonotypes, under half of them owing to an unresolved V gene in the studies checked, with the rest unexplained. V, J and clone size were drawn from that table, and D and trimming were deduced from the DNA. This sample is represented by 150,000 to 160,000 clones; around 91% of them were singletons. The biggest ten clones account for roughly 14% of the sample.

Each collaborating institution followed its own protocols to collect whole blood in K2EDTA tubes. For TCRbeta analysis, collaborators shipped samples as frozen whole blood, isolated PBMCs, or DNA extracted from either of those sample types. Germline trimming amounts to 3 bases on V and 4 bases on J, with 11 as the count of junction bases outside the gene matches. Including the terminal cysteine and phenylalanine, the CDR3 comprises 17 residues. Only the CDR3 DNA is retained, 51 bases long and in frame from the first base. The germline V gene (reference sequence) yields LNHDA for CDR1 and SQIVND for CDR2. Findings and caveats that apply to the study as a whole: Clinical and demographic metadata were provided uncurated, with the amount varying by source and participant.

This clone was recorded only once. Its antigen has not been determined. Per-nucleotide qualities are absent, and no much larger clonotype sits a single base away. The TCR was taken from a middle-aged woman with acute or convalescent COVID-19. Recombination joined TRBV19 with TRBJ2-1; 8 junctional bases match TRBD2. Sequenced material: peripheral blood. The CDR3 is CASSIKGLAGSYNEQFF. The DNA reads TGTGCCAGTAGTATTAAGGGTTTAGCGGGATCATACAATGAGCAGTTCTTC.